The next 3 T cell receptor beta chains were all read from a single sample in a study of T cell responses to AZD1222 COVID-19 vaccine (dated by TCRdb to about 2021). The sample's time point label, decoded: about 28 days (+/-7) after the second vaccine dose. Receptor amplification or capture employed the immunoSEQ multiplex PCR assay. In TCRdb, the immuneACCESS table is reduced to in-frame sequences with V and J assigned. These tables do not hold every clone; where another copy was compared, an unresolved V gene accounts for under half, and the others remain unexplained. This sample comprises about 120,000 clones, around 87% of them detected only once. The ten largest clones capture approximately 2.9% of the sample. The sample here was peripheral blood, taken 28 days after the second AZD1222 dose. All receptors come from an adult who received the AZD1222 COVID-19 vaccine.

V usage is TRBV19 and J usage is TRBJ1-3; TRBD1 might be the D (5 bases). The V gene lost 6 bases and the J gene lost 6 bases, with 15 bases spanning the gap. CDR1 and CDR2 from the germline V gene are LNHDA and SQIVND (reference sequence). The CDR3 is 14 residues long. The DNA for the CDR3 is TGTGCCAGTAGACTTCAGGGCCTCGAAAACACCATATATTTT. It encodes CASRLQGLENTIYF.

This rearrangement joins TRBV2 to TRBJ1-2; D ambiguous. Trimming shortened V by 6 bases and J by 4 bases, and 6 bases separated the two germline ends. Germline lookup yields CDR1 SNHLY and CDR2 FYNNEI. CDR3 length: 11 residues. The CDR3: CASSGSYGYTF. As DNA, the CDR3 is TGTGCCAGCAGCGGCAGCTATGGCTACACCTTC.

The chain carries TRBV5-1 and TRBJ2-3; D gene ambiguous. Trimming removed 2 bases at V and 6 bases at J, with 10 bases between. Germline V gene sequence: CDR1 SGHRS, CDR2 YFSETQ. This CDR3 is 13 amino acids long. The CDR3 region is CASSFPELDTQYF. The CDR3 DNA follows: TGCGCCAGCAGCTTCCCAGAACTTGATACGCAGTATTTT. The full variable domain, its missing parts supplied by reference TRBV5-1 and TRBJ2-3, is KAGVTQTPRYLIKTRGQQVTLSCSPISGHRSVSWYQQTPGQGLQFLFEYFSETQRNKGNFPGRFSGRQFSNSRSEMNVSTLELGDSALYLCASSFPELDTQYFGPGTRLTVL.